Below, one T cell receptor beta chain is given with its context. This entry comes from a study of control samples from healthy donors and cancer patients. Generated by immunoSEQ multiplex PCR, the TCRdb table keeps only in-frame clones and is missing some. The sample holds 95,000 to 150,000 clones; over 80% are singletons and the top ten take less than 0.65%. V was trimmed by 3 bases and J by 6 bases, leaving 9 bases between them. The germline V gene has CDR1 MNHEY and CDR2 SMNVEV (reference sequence). The CDR3 sequence is 12 residues long. The source is a man of 80 years or more with head and neck cancer. The chain couples TRBV27 to TRBJ2-7; tentatively, D is TRBD1 (6 bases). Specimen: PBMCs. CDR3 in DNA: TGTGCCAGCAGTTTCGGCAGGGGCGAGCAGTACTTC. Its protein product is CASSFGRGEQYF.